This TCR beta chain was captured by sequencing in a study of blood T cell repertoires in COVID-19 (dated by TCRdb to between 2020 and 2021). Notes on the research overall: Samples covering the acute and convalescent phases of COVID-19 were provided by collaborators in the United States, Italy and Spain. The material from the prospective study consisted of cDNA or gDNA derived from T cells, B-cell-depleted T cells, or PBMCs. Subjects who had been exposed to COVID-19, were actively infected with it, or had recovered from it provided the deeply sampled blood TCRbeta repertoires that made up the dataset. A freely available public database, intended as a resource for researchers studying the immune response to SARS-CoV-2, is where the repertoires were released. Samples were obtained from the ongoing ImmuneRACE study (first 160 participants) and from 1,254 subjects provided by 6 global collaborators. A de-identified subject ID, COVID-19 status, age in years and sex were almost always included in the sample metadata. HLA class I and class II types, where available, came from metadata supplied by the sample provider rather than from assay-based typing. General findings and caveats noted by the study authors: The amount of clinical and demographic metadata varied by source and participant and was provided uncurated.

CDR1 MNHEY and CDR2 SVGAGI are derived from the germline V gene. Deletion took 6 bases off V and 2 bases off J, with a span of 11 bases between the germline ends. The CDR3 contains 14 residues, cysteine and phenylalanine counted. Of the read, only the CDR3 DNA is kept; its 42 bases are in frame from base 1. Collaborating institutions collected whole blood in K2EDTA tubes following their own protocols. For TCRbeta analysis, collaborators shipped samples as frozen whole blood, isolated PBMCs, or DNA extracted from either of those sample types. TCRbeta CDR3 regions were amplified from genomic DNA using the immunoSEQ Assay, a bias-controlled multiplex PCR. In the source study's methods: Within the assay, amplification of reference gene primers was used to estimate how many nucleated cells each sample contained. Sequence reads were collapsed and filtered to measure the absolute abundance of every unique TCRbeta CDR3 rearrangement. For each sample, productive Simpson clonality was calculated as the square root of Simpson's diversity index over productive rearrangements. TCRdb took this table from immuneACCESS and kept in-frame rearrangements with V and J called. Such tables lack part of the clones; where checked against another copy, unresolved V genes explain under half of the gap, and the rest is unexplained. The D gene and trimming were derived from the DNA, and the V and J assignments and clone size from that table. A total of hundreds of thousands of clones appear in this sample, 65% to 85% of them only once. Approximately 5.9% of the sample is taken by the ten largest.

Points on this clone: The antigen it binds to is not known. Base qualities are not recorded, but no much larger clone differs from it by a single base. The sample carries other DNA sequences with the same CDR3.

Source material: peripheral blood. The TCR comes from a man older than 75 with acute or convalescent COVID-19. The receptor chain draws on TRBV6-5 and TRBJ1-5, with the D segment identity uncertain. The DNA sequence is given as TGTGCCAGCAGGAGGGAAGGAGGCAATCAGCCCCAGCATTTT. Its protein product is CASRREGGNQPQHF.